This T cell receptor beta chain was captured in a study of OX40 agonist ivuxolimab in advanced cancers. Some clones are missing from TCRdb's copy, which holds only in-frame ones; the method was immunoSEQ multiplex PCR. The sample yields approximately 82,000 clones, 80% to 90% seen once. V shed 6 bases and J 5 bases; nucleotides not matched to a gene: 12. The CDR3 extends over 17 amino acids. Germline CDR1 is MDHEN and CDR2 is SYDVKM. The clonotype comes from an adult with an advanced solid tumor such as melanoma, head and neck, liver or kidney cancer. The chain is built from TRBV28 and TRBJ1-5; 11 bases align to TRBD1. Source: CD4+ or CD8+ T cells sorted from blood, taken in a trial of the OX40 agonist ivuxolimab. CDR3: CASRRIVWDRGDQPQHF. The CDR3 DNA reads as TGTGCCAGCAGGCGAATTGTGTGGGACAGGGGGGATCAGCCCCAGCATTTT.